These 14 T cell receptor beta chains came from one sample sequenced in a study of CD8+CD57+ T cells in acquired aplastic anemia. Genomic DNA was employed as the template in profiling TCR beta VDJ and CDR3. TCRdb re-called the reads with MiXCR, one entry per CDR3 protein. The sample holds about 160,000 distinct CDR3 sequences, roughly 40% seen once. Sample: sorted CD4+, CD8+, or CD8+CD57+ T cells (not recorded which) from PBMCs. All receptors derive from a human donor in good health.

This clonotype was recorded many times. The chain employs TRBV10-3 and TRBJ2-3; no reliable D call. The CDR3 consists of 14 residues. Germline V gives CDR1 ENHRY, CDR2 SYGVKD. V was cut by 2 bases and J by 0 bases, with 6 bases left in between. CDR3 bases: TGTGCCATCAGTGAGGTTGGAAGCACAGATACGCAGTATTTT. Its translation: CAISEVGSTDTQYF.

This clonotype was found a few times. The gene calls are TRBV6-1 and TRBJ2-1, with D tentatively TRBD2 (6 bases). Germline values: CDR1 MNHNS, CDR2 SASEGT. V lost 0 bases and J lost 4, with 10 bases in between. The CDR3 spans 15 residues. CDR3 in amino acids: CASSEARRVYNEQFF. CDR3 sequence (DNA): TGTGCCAGCAGTGAAGCGCGGAGGGTTTACAATGAGCAGTTCTTC.

This clonotype has ten or more counts. The V and J genes are TRBV19 and TRBJ2-1, with D tentatively TRBD2 (6 bases). The CDR3 extends over 14 amino acids. Between the trimmed V and J ends, which lost 5 bases and 8 bases, there was a span of 16 bases. In germline, CDR1 is LNHDA, CDR2 SQIVND (reference sequence). The CDR3 protein is CASSVREWMDEQFF. As DNA, the CDR3 is TGTGCCAGTAGTGTACGGGAGTGGATGGATGAGCAGTTCTTC.

V is TRBV12-3 or TRBV12-4 and J is TRBJ1-2, with 9 bases identical to TRBD1. This CDR3 has 14 amino acids. V lost 4 bases, J lost 4 bases, and 4 bases stayed unmatched. CDR3 nucleotide sequence: TGTGCCAGCAGTTCGACAGGGGGGACCTATGGCTACACCTTC. Translated: CASSSTGGTYGYTF.

This clonotype was detected many times. The rearrangement uses TRBV11-1 and TRBJ2-5; 7 bases are shared with TRBD1. V dropped 5 bases and J dropped 6; count of bases not matched to a gene: 9. The CDR3 covers 14 residues. In germline, CDR1 is SGHAT, CDR2 FQDESV (reference sequence). The CDR3 protein is CASSKNRGGQTQYF. The CDR3 nucleotides are TGTGCCAGCAGCAAAAACAGGGGCGGACAGACCCAGTACTTC.

J is TRBJ2-5 and V is TRBV27; 8 bases agree with TRBD1. This CDR3 spans 15 amino acids. Germline values: CDR1 MNHEY, CDR2 SMNVEV (reference sequence). J gave up 4 bases and V 3 bases, and 7 bases lay outside the gene matches. The CDR3: CASSFGRGPGETQYF. In DNA, the CDR3 is TGTGCCAGCAGTTTTGGCAGGGGGCCTGGAGAGACCCAGTACTTC.

J is TRBJ2-7 and V is TRBV7-2; D unresolved. V gave up 5 bases and J gave up 2 bases, with 10 bases separating them. This CDR3 is 13 amino acids long. The germline V gene has CDR1 SGHTA and CDR2 FQGNSA. CDR3 residues: CASSLYSPYEQYF. For the CDR3, the DNA is TGTGCCAGCAGCCTCTACAGCCCCTACGAGCAGTACTTC.

This clonotype showed up many times. This rearrangement joins TRBV5-4 to TRBJ2-1, with 7 bases that match TRBD2. The trim removed 4 bases at V and 6 bases at J, leaving 10 bases unmatched. Germline lookup yields CDR1 SGHNT and CDR2 YYREEE (reference sequence). This CDR3 spans 15 amino acids. For the CDR3, the DNA is TGTGCCAGCAGCCTGGGCGGGAGTCGATCCAATGAGCAGTTCTTC. This codes for CASSLGGSRSNEQFF.

A word on this clonotype: Possible read error: a much larger clone is one base away. V is TRBV6-5 and J is TRBJ1-4, with D tentatively TRBD1 (5 bases). The CDR3 loop spans 15 amino acids. Germline V gene sequence: CDR1 MNHEY, CDR2 SVGAGI. The CDR3 nucleotides read TGTGCCAGCAGTTACCAACTCGGGGCTAATGAAAAACTGTCTTTT. It codes for CASSYQLGANEKLSF.

There are a few counts of this clonotype. The rearrangement joins TRBV4-2 to TRBJ2-2; 7 bases map to TRBD2. Germline V gene data show CDR1 as LGHNA and CDR2 as YNFKEQ. The junction had 10 bases not matched to a gene; V was cut back by 4 bases and J by 5 bases. This CDR3 comprises 16 residues. DNA for the CDR3: TGTGCCAGCAGCCCGCATCTAGCGGTGACTACCGGGGAGCTGTTTTTT. It encodes CASSPHLAVTTGELFF.

The chain joins TRBV19 to TRBJ2-5, with TRBD2 matching over 8 bases. Germline V gives CDR1 LNHDA, CDR2 SQIVND (reference sequence). The CDR3 spans 14 residues. With 6 bases clipped from V and 1 base from J, the junction kept 4 bases outside the gene matches. The CDR3 reads CASRLAGSQETQYF. As DNA, the CDR3 is TGTGCCAGTAGATTAGCGGGGAGCCAAGAGACCCAGTACTTC.

This clonotype has a count of ten or more. The chain has TRBV19 and TRBJ1-1; D perhaps matches TRBD1 (6 bases). CDR3 length: 13 amino acids. CDR1 LNHDA and CDR2 SQIVND come from the germline V gene (reference sequence). V gave up 5 bases and J gave up 1 base, with 8 bases separating them. In nucleotides, the CDR3 is TGTGCCAGTAGTGTACAGGGGAACACTGAAGCTTTCTTT. Translated, it gives CASSVQGNTEAFF.

This chain connects TRBV7-2 to TRBJ1-2, with 10 bases aligning to TRBD1. V shed 6 bases and J 3 bases; nucleotides not matched to a gene: 7. Per the germline V gene, CDR1 is SGHTA and CDR2 is FQGNSA. This CDR3 comprises 15 residues. The chain's CDR3 is CASSTDRGRDYGYTF. CDR3 DNA: TGTGCCAGCAGTACCGACAGGGGGCGGGACTATGGCTACACCTTC.

V and J are TRBV19 and TRBJ1-2; D gene unclear. Trimming took 3 bases from V and 2 from J, leaving 19 bases between them. This CDR3 is built from 17 residues. The V gene's germline CDR1 is LNHDA and CDR2 SQIVND (reference sequence). Written as DNA, the CDR3 is TGTGCCAGTAGTATCGGCCTAGGACTTGAGGGAAACTATGGCTACACCTTC. It translates to CASSIGLGLEGNYGYTF. Full variable domain (remainder filled in from reference TRBV19 and TRBJ1-2): DGGITQSPKYLFRKEGQNVTLSCEQNLNHDAMYWYRQDPGQGLRLIYYSQIVNDFQKGDIAEGYSVSREKKESFPLTVTSAQKNPTAFYLCASSIGLGLEGNYGYTFGSGTRLTVV.